This TCR beta chain was obtained from a study of OX40 agonist ivuxolimab in advanced cancers. Study context: People who had prior anti-PD-1, anti-PD-L1 or anti-CTLA-4 therapy could take part, and 35% to 50% had some. One patient with hepatocellular carcinoma and two with cutaneous melanoma, three in all, had partial responses. Overall study results and limits: Expanded clones tended on average to be more numerous among CD8+ T cells than CD4+. Among the lowest peripheral clonal expansion occurred in 0.1-3.0 mg/kg partial responders.

Using immunoSEQ multiplex PCR, the repertoire was profiled, and TCRdb retains in-frame clones only, with some absent. There are some 150,000 clones in the sample; roughly 91% occur only once, and more than 0.8% lies in the top ten. V was pared by 1 base and J by 3 bases, with 13 bases between. Per the germline V gene, CDR1 is SGHTA and CDR2 is FQGNSA. This CDR3 spans 15 amino acids. On this clone: Its target is unknown.

V is TRBV7-2 and J is TRBJ2-7; D uncertain. This receptor was identified in an adult with an advanced solid tumor such as melanoma, head and neck, liver or kidney cancer. The sample here was CD4+ or CD8+ T cells sorted from blood, taken in a trial of the OX40 agonist ivuxolimab. For the CDR3, the DNA is TGTGCCAGCAGCTTAGAGGCTATAGGCAGCTACGAGCAGTACTTC. Its translation: CASSLEAIGSYEQYF.